The present TCR beta chain was sequenced within a study of T cell changes during pregnancy in multiple sclerosis (dated by TCRdb to the late 2010s). Some background on the complete study: In women with multiple sclerosis, the researchers looked at how the T cell repertoire shifted as pregnancy progressed.

Trimming leaves V shorter by 2 bases and J shorter by 1 base, with the junction holding 7 bases beyond the gene matches. Counted from cysteine to phenylalanine, this CDR3 has 18 amino acids. The DNA shown is the 54-base CDR3, in frame from base 1. The germline V gene (reference sequence) supplies CDR1 LNHDA and CDR2 SQIVND. The library relied on the immunoSEQ multiplex PCR assay. TCRdb took over this immuneACCESS table, retaining in-frame rearrangements with V and J assigned. Such tables are incomplete; in checked studies, under half of the missing clones stem from an unresolved V gene, and the remainder is unexplained. The sample table lists tens of thousands of clones, 90% to 95% of them with a count of one. Together, the top ten hold about 7% of the sample. Comments on this clone: Its binding antigen is unknown. No base qualities exist here, and no much larger clone lies one base off it.

The rearrangement joined TRBV19 to TRBJ2-1; 11 bases in between match TRBD2. The sample consisted of CD8+ T cells from peripheral blood mononuclear cells, taken in the third trimester of pregnancy. The sequence was collected from a female donor with multiple sclerosis, enrolled in a pregnancy study. The CDR3 is CASSISSSGGPSYNEQFF. In nucleotide form, the sequence is TGTGCCAGTAGTATAAGTTCTAGCGGGGGGCCTTCCTACAATGAGCAGTTCTTC.